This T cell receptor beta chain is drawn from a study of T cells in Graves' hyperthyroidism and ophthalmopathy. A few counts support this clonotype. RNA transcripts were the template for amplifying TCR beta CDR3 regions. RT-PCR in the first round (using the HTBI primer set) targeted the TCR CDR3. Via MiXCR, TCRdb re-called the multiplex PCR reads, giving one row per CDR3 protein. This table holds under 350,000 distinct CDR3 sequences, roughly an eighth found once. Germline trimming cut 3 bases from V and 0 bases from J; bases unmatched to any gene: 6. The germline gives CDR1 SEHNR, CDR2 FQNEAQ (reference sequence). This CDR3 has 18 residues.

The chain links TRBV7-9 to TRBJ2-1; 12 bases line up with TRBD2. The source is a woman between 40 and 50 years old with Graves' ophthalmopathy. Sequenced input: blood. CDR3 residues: CASSFSGLAGSSYNEQFF. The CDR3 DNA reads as TGTGCCAGCAGCTTCTCCGGACTAGCGGGAAGCTCCTACAATGAGCAGTTCTTC.